This entry concerns a single T cell receptor (beta chain). The sample belongs to a study of blood T cell repertoires in COVID-19. The germline V gene encodes CDR1 SQVTM and CDR2 ANQGSEA. CDR3 size: 13 residues. Repertoires were generated with immunoSEQ multiplex PCR, while TCRdb's copy carries only in-frame clones and drops some. Of a few hundred thousand clones listed, approximately 87% are singletons. The chain carries TRBV29-1 and TRBJ1-6, with a possible D match to TRBD1 (5 bases). The TCR comes from a human donor in a cohort sampled during active COVID-19. Sample: peripheral blood. CDR3 in DNA: TGCAGTTATGGGTCACAGGATCCGCCACCCCTCCACTTT. It encodes CSYGSQDPPPLHF.